This TCR beta chain was recovered during a study of control samples from healthy donors and cancer patients. Germline CDR1 and CDR2: MNHEY and SVGAGI. This CDR3 spans 14 amino acids. V was shortened by 7 bases and J by 5 bases, with 17 bases between the two germline ends. This clone appeared a few times. The table came from immunoSEQ multiplex PCR; TCRdb's copy has only in-frame clones and leaves some out. Among about 180,000 clones listed, around 87% were seen once. The chain carries TRBV6-5 and TRBJ1-1; TRBD1 is a possible D gene (6 bases). The source material was blood. This clonotype was obtained from a woman between 50 and 59 years old in good health. CDR3: CASNGRGGGTEAFF. The CDR3 bases are TGTGCCAGCAATGGAAGGGGGGGTGGTACTGAAGCTTTCTTT.